The next 2 T cell receptor beta chains were all read from a single sample in a study of regulatory dendritic cells for organ transplantation. For these TCRs, the target antigens are not known. Sorted subsets were CFSE-labeled and cultured approximately 5 days with allogeneic dendritic cells. Profiled with immunoSEQ multiplex PCR; TCRdb holds only in-frame clones, not every one. The table shows 15,000 to 20,000 clones, with less than 80% occurring only once. Sequencing input: memory CD4+ T cells from blood cultured with regulatory dendritic cells. Regarding subset: CD45RO+ memory T cells. The receptors here all came from a human donor in good health.

The chain links TRBV27 to TRBJ1-6; D ambiguous. V lost 3 bases, J lost 8 bases, and 8 bases lay in between. This CDR3 contains 13 residues. Germline CDR1 MNHEY, CDR2 SMNVEV (reference sequence). The chain's CDR3 is CASSFQYDSPLHF. The CDR3 DNA is TGTGCCAGCAGTTTCCAGTACGATTCACCCCTCCACTTT.

Only one count was recorded for this clone. J is TRBJ1-5 and V is TRBV19; 8 nucleotides match TRBD1. This CDR3 comprises 14 residues. V gave up 8 bases and J gave up 4 bases; unmatched junction bases: 7. Germline CDR1 reads LNHDA; CDR2 reads SQIVND (reference sequence). CDR3 residues: CASQDRERNQPQHF. The CDR3 region has the DNA TGTGCCAGTCAGGACAGGGAGAGAAATCAGCCCCAGCATTTT.